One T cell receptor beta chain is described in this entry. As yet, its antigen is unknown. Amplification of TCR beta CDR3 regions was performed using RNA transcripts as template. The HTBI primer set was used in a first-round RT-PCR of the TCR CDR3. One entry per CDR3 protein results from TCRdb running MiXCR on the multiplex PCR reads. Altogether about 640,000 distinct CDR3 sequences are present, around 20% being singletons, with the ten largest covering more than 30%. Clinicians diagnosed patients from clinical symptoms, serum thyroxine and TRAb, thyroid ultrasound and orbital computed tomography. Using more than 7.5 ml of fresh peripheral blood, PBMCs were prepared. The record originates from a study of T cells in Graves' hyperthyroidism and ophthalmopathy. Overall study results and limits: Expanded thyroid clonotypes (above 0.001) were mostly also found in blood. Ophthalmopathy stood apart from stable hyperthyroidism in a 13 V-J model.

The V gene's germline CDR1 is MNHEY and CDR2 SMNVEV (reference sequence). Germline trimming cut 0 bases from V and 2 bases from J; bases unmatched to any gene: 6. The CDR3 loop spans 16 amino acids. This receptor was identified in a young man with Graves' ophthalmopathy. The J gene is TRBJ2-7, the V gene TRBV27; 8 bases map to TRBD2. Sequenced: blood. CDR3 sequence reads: CASSLSPAGATYEQYF. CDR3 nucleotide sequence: TGTGCCAGCAGTTTATCCCCAGCGGGAGCAACCTACGAGCAGTACTTC.